This T cell receptor (beta chain) was profiled in a study of blood T cell repertoires in COVID-19. This clone turned up a few times. As originally analysed: Estimation of nucleated cell counts relied on the amplification of reference gene primers. The data were produced by immunoSEQ multiplex PCR, yet TCRdb's version contains in-frame clones alone and is incomplete. For V, J and clone size, that table is used; D and trimming come from the DNA. The table records tens of thousands of clones, 65% to 80% of them present only once. The junction had 3 bases not matched to a gene; V was cut back by 2 bases and J by 5 bases. The CDR3 length is 14 residues. The V gene's germline CDR1 is WSHSY and CDR2 SAAADI.

The receptor comes from a human donor in a cohort sampled during active COVID-19. The sample comprised peripheral blood. V gene TRBV10-2 combines with J gene TRBJ1-2; 9 bases fit TRBD1. Written as DNA, the CDR3 is TGCGCCAGCAGTGAGGAGGGACAGGGTTATGGCTACACCTTC. Translated, it gives CASSEEGQGYGYTF.